A selection of T cell receptor beta chains follows, all from one sample in a study of cytomegalovirus exposure and HLA in healthy donors. Some clones are missing from TCRdb's copy, which holds only in-frame ones; the method was immunoSEQ multiplex PCR. The sample records approximately 58,000 clones, 83% being singletons. Sequencing was performed on PBMCs. These receptors came from a man younger than 45 in good health and CMV-seronegative. Each CDR3 is given with its conserved first and last residue. For some rows the clone size is stated as once, few or many, or as a class when expanded; others skip it.

TRBJ2-7 . TRBV4-1 CASSQDHPGGSYEQYF
TRBJ2-7 . TRBV27 CASSPGQEVYEQYF
TRBJ1-4 . TRBV9 CASSGTGQPGKLFF
TRBJ2-5 . TRBV6-1 CASSLTSGGSETQYF
TRBJ1-1 . TRBV5-4 CASSLGRGRPEAFF
TRBJ2-7 once TRBV27 CASSNRQGQYF
TRBJ1-5 . TRBV19 CASSMGQKNQPQHF
TRBJ2-2 . TRBV29-1 CSVVEGGYTGELFF
TRBJ1-4 . TRBV5-5 CASSSQLLYRDREEKLFF
TRBJ2-1 . TRBV30 CAWSARREQFF
TRBJ2-1 . TRBV19 CASSIEGTNGPYNEQFF
TRBJ2-7 few TRBV5-1 CASSLGAGTYEQYF
TRBJ2-3 . TRBV7-2 CASTNTKGQGRTDTQYF
TRBJ2-5 . TRBV29-1 CSVEPDRGRETQYF
TRBJ2-3 . TRBV7-6 CASSPSGGTDTQYF
TRBJ2-2 . TRBV7-2 CASSLAPVFSGGAPDTGELFF
TRBJ2-1 . TRBV6-1 CASSGSSGMSGNEQFF
TRBJ2-7 . TRBV4-1 CASSHYGTSRSSYEQYF
TRBJ2-2 . TRBV7-2 CASSLWAGKKQGTGELFF
TRBJ2-1 . TRBV10-1 CASSDGGGYNEQFF
TRBJ2-4 . TRBV7-9 CSSSTGLAINIQYF
TRBJ2-7 . TRBV5-5 CASSLAAGTGANEQYF
TRBJ2-1 . TRBV7-3 CASSPTGRQDNEQFF
TRBJ1-1 . TRBV9 CASSVDGGLNTEAFF
TRBJ2-3 . TRBV7-9 CASSRRDSSTDTQYF
TRBJ2-7 . TRBV5-4 CASRGIGPAGGQEEQYF
TRBJ2-7 . TRBV29-1 CSARQRLAGVLQYEQYF
TRBJ1-1 . TRBV9 CASSVDHTGNTEAFF
TRBJ1-1 . TRBV21-1 CAIRGMQGRAFF
TRBJ1-6 . TRBV7-9 CSSSYWTDNSPLHF
TRBJ1-2 . TRBV2 CASSGGQGNYGYTF
TRBJ1-2 . TRBV20-1 CSAIRQGSYTF
TRBJ2-7 once TRBV28 CASSPPHRAVHEQYF
TRBJ2-3 . TRBV21-1 CASSSPGTSGATPSTDTQYF
TRBJ1-1 few TRBV7-9 CASSSRTGYAEAFF
TRBJ2-3 . TRBV5-1 CASSLVAGGADTQYF
TRBJ2-2 . TRBV9 CASSPWGHLNTGELFF
TRBJ2-3 . TRBV13 CASSSRQGRSTDTQYF
TRBJ2-7 . TRBV27 CASSLSPTYEQYF
TRBJ1-1 . TRBV6-6 CASSYPDTEAFF
. . TRBV4-1 CASSQERLAGGYEQYF
TRBJ2-7 few TRBV6-1 CASAQGTGVLYEQYF
TRBJ2-7 . TRBV4-3 CASSQEVGLGGEQYF
TRBJ2-2 . TRBV7-9 CASSGQGANTGELFF
TRBJ2-7 . TRBV18 CASSPPRGSGSGEQYF
TRBJ1-1 . TRBV18 CASSPTGSGRNTEAFF
TRBJ1-1 . TRBV7-9 CASSAGTVAFNTEAFF
TRBJ2-3 . TRBV4-2 CASSQDWSGGPDTQYF
TRBJ2-7 . TRBV5-1 CASSLDPGEQYF
TRBJ1-2 . TRBV4-3 CASSQEETNYGYTF